This T cell receptor beta chain came from a study of CD8 T cells in ankylosing spondylitis (dated by TCRdb to between 2016 and 2019). Describing the broader study: T cell receptor beta repertoires were profiled in healthy donors and ankylosing spondylitis patients so that disease-linked TCR variants could be found. The full study cohort was made up of 20 to 25 ankylosing spondylitis patients and some 100 healthy donors. Peripheral blood was sampled, and synovial fluid was also collected from ankylosing spondylitis patients.

Taken from cysteine to phenylalanine, the CDR3 has 17 residues. The CDR3 DNA has 51 bases and is translated from base 1. Trimming costs V 3 bases and J 4 bases, and their ends lie 19 bases apart. Per the germline V gene, KGHSH is the CDR1 and LQKENI is the CDR2. Instrument used: Illumina HiSeq 2500. TCR beta libraries were prepared by quantitative 5'-RACE with molecular barcodes. Concerning the study's data processing: A new computational method, built on a probabilistic model of VDJ rearrangement, was used to identify disease-linked TCR variants. TCRdb reran the public reads through fastp at Q25 and MiXCR, keeping productive beta chains. Rows are unified per CDR3 protein, each entry keeping the most common DNA and genes. TCRdb, not the original authors, processed these V and J calls. This sample comprises over 700,000 distinct CDR3 sequences, 19% of them detected only once. Around 19% of the sample belongs to the ten largest clones.

Broader findings and caveats from the paper: A CD8+ phenotype was shown by the disease-linked clones, which were found at relatively low frequencies in peripheral blood. According to the report, matched synovial fluid samples from ankylosing spondylitis patients were significantly enriched for the disease-linked clones. Some motif variants had previously been reported in the synovial fluid and blood of reactive arthritis patients, which suggests shared mechanisms of disease initiation. A TCR beta motif made up of roughly eight highly homologous amino acid variants appeared to be characteristic of blood from ankylosing spondylitis patients.

In the case of this clonotype: Its cognate antigen has yet to be identified. No much larger clonotype is one base removed from it; base qualities were not supplied.

Sequencing input: blood, either unsorted or a sorted T cell fraction (not recorded which). The rearrangement joined TRBV18 to TRBJ2-1; TRBD1 is a possible D gene, resting on 5 matching bases. This receptor was obtained from a male donor with ankylosing spondylitis. The base sequence is TGTGCCAGCTCACCTCTAAACAGGAGCTCTATTTACAATGAGCAGTTCTTC. The resulting protein is CASSPLNRSSIYNEQFF.